Here is one T cell receptor beta chain with its context. Its antigen is not known. The entry originates in a study of OX40 agonist ivuxolimab in advanced cancers. Study as a whole: Patients in the trial were receiving intravenous ivuxolimab every 2 weeks, at doses of 0.01 to 10 mg/kg.

Data came from immunoSEQ multiplex PCR; TCRdb stores just in-frame clones and leaves some out. This table has 9,500 to 14,000 clones, 84% appearing once. Study observations and caveats: Blood T cells, both CD4+ and CD8+, expanded clonally by week 6 at 0.1 to 3.0 mg/kg.

This TCR was sampled from an adult with an advanced solid tumor such as melanoma, head and neck, liver or kidney cancer. The specimen comprised CD4+ or CD8+ T cells sorted from blood, sampled in a trial of the OX40 agonist ivuxolimab.

CDR3 residues: CASSAVMDYGYTF. The CDR3, as DNA: TGTGCCAGCAGTGCGGTCATGGACTATGGCTACACCTTC. The V gene is TRBV27, the J gene TRBJ1-2, with D unresolved. Germline V gene lookup returns CDR1 MNHEY and CDR2 SMNVEV (reference sequence). Trimming shortened V by 5 bases and J by 3 bases, and 10 bases separated the two germline ends. The CDR3 spans 13 residues.